The TCR beta chain described here comes from a study of blood T cell repertoires in COVID-19. The overall study: The origin of the acute and convalescent COVID-19 samples was the United States, Italy and Spain. PBMCs, B-cell-depleted T cells, or T cells were the source of the cDNA or gDNA that made up the material.

Original data processing: Reference gene primer amplification yielded estimated nucleated cell counts. Using immunoSEQ multiplex PCR, the repertoire was profiled, and TCRdb retains in-frame clones only, with some absent. V and J calls and clone size come straight from that table; D and trimming were deduced from the DNA. Here the sample spans tens of thousands of clones, about four fifths being singletons. CDR3 length: 13 amino acids. Germline assignment: CDR1 MNHEY and CDR2 SMNVEV (reference sequence). V lost 4 bases and J 1 base, leaving 4 bases between the germline ends. The chain uses TRBV27 and TRBJ1-4; D gene unclear. The receptor was derived from a man aged 45-65 years with acute or convalescent COVID-19. The sample taken for sequencing was peripheral blood. Here the CDR3 reads CASSSLTNEKLFF. CDR3 DNA: TGTGCCAGCAGTTCCCTAACTAATGAAAAACTGTTTTTT. Full variable domain (outside the CDR3, taken from reference TRBV27 and TRBJ1-4): EAQVTQNPRYLITVTGKKLTVTCSQNMNHEYMSWYRQDPGLGLRQIYYSMNVEVTDKGDVPEGYKVSRKEKRNFPLILESPSPNQTSLYFCASSSLTNEKLFFGSGTQLSVL.